The 7 T cell receptor beta chains in this list originate from one sample, sequenced in a study of T cell changes during pregnancy in multiple sclerosis. Repertoires were generated with immunoSEQ multiplex PCR, while TCRdb's copy carries only in-frame clones and drops some. The sample has roughly 48,000 clones, approximately 92% seen once. This sample comprised CD4+ T cells from peripheral blood mononuclear cells, obtained in the third trimester of pregnancy. These receptors came from a female donor with multiple sclerosis, enrolled in a pregnancy study.

The V call is TRBV11-1, the J call TRBJ2-7; 8 bases agree with TRBD2. J was trimmed by 3 bases and V by 5 bases; bases with no gene match: 6. There are 14 residues in the CDR3. CDR1 and CDR2 (germline): SGHAT, FQDESV (reference sequence). The CDR3 here is CASSPTSGHYEQYF. In DNA, the CDR3 is TGTGCCAGCAGCCCAACTAGCGGCCACTACGAGCAGTACTTC.

This clone was detected once. The gene calls are TRBV18 and TRBJ2-7, with D unresolved. This CDR3 is built from 13 residues. The germline V gene encodes CDR1 KGHSH and CDR2 LQKENI. Trimming left V 3 bases short and J 7 bases short, with 13 bases between. CDR3: CASSPDGAREQYF. CDR3 DNA: TGTGCCAGCTCACCGGATGGAGCCCGGGAGCAGTACTTC. The complete variable domain, with remaining parts taken from reference TRBV18 and TRBJ2-7, reads NAGVMQNPRHLVRRRGQEARLRCSPMKGHSHVYWYRQLPEEGLKFMVYLQKENIIDESGMPKERFSAEFPKEGPSILRIQQVVRGDSAAYFCASSPDGAREQYFGPGTRLTVT.

The gene calls are TRBV27 and TRBJ2-2; D is unclear. The CDR3 length is 12 residues. CDR1 is MNHEY, CDR2 SMNVEV, per germline (reference sequence). V dropped 3 bases and J dropped 3 bases, with 2 bases sitting between them. DNA of the CDR3: TGTGCCAGCAGTTTCTACACCGGGGAGCTGTTTTTT. Its translation: CASSFYTGELFF.

This clone was counted a single time. V usage is TRBV7-3 and J usage is TRBJ2-2; 7 bases are shared with TRBD1. V dropped 6 bases and J dropped 0; count of bases not matched to a gene: 4. The CDR3 has 15 residues. Germline CDR1 is SGHTA and CDR2 is FQGTGA. CDR3 sequence reads: CASSRQGANTGELFF. The DNA for the CDR3 is TGTGCCAGCAGTCGACAGGGTGCGAACACCGGGGAGCTGTTTTTT.

The chain employs TRBV19 and TRBJ2-2; D is possibly TRBD1 (6 bases). Germline values: CDR1 LNHDA, CDR2 SQIVND (reference sequence). This CDR3 region has 14 residues. V was trimmed by 5 bases and J by 4 bases, leaving 11 bases between them. This CDR3 is CASSPGVGTGELFF. The CDR3 nucleotides are TGTGCCAGTAGTCCAGGGGTGGGCACCGGGGAGCTGTTTTTT.

This chain joins TRBV19 and TRBJ2-5; 7 nucleotides align to TRBD1. J gave up 5 bases and V 3 bases, and 9 bases lay outside the gene matches. The CDR3 is made up of 15 amino acids. Germline V CDR1 and CDR2: LNHDA, SQIVND (reference sequence). The CDR3 nucleotides read TGTGCCAGTAGTATTGGGGAGAGGGGGCGGGAGACCCAGTACTTC. Protein sequence: CASSIGERGRETQYF.

The rearrangement uses TRBV18 and TRBJ2-7; 12 bases agree with TRBD2. This CDR3 comprises 14 residues. The V segment lost 3 bases and the J segment 5 bases; nucleotides outside the gene matches: 2. Germline V gene lookup returns CDR1 KGHSH and CDR2 LQKENI. DNA for the CDR3: TGTGCCAGCTCACCCAGGACTAGCGGGGACGAGCAGTACTTC. Residues: CASSPRTSGDEQYF.